This T cell receptor (beta chain) appears in the sequencing data of a study of blood T cell repertoires in COVID-19. The CDR3 is 14 residues long. The V end lost 2 bases, the J end lost 7 bases, and 14 bases lay between the germline ends. Per germline, CDR1 MNHEY and CDR2 SVGEGT. Only in-frame clones appear in the TCRdb table, and some are missing; sequencing was by immunoSEQ multiplex PCR. Of some 200,000 clones in the sample, roughly nine tenths were seen once. The clonotype originates from a woman aged 45-65 years with acute or convalescent COVID-19. Sequencing was done on a sample of peripheral blood. This rearrangement joins TRBV6-2 or TRBV6-3 to TRBJ1-1; D is uncertain. CDR3 sequence reads: CASSYGSGWYEAFF. CDR3 sequence (DNA): TGTGCCAGCAGTTACGGCTCAGGATGGTATGAAGCTTTCTTT.